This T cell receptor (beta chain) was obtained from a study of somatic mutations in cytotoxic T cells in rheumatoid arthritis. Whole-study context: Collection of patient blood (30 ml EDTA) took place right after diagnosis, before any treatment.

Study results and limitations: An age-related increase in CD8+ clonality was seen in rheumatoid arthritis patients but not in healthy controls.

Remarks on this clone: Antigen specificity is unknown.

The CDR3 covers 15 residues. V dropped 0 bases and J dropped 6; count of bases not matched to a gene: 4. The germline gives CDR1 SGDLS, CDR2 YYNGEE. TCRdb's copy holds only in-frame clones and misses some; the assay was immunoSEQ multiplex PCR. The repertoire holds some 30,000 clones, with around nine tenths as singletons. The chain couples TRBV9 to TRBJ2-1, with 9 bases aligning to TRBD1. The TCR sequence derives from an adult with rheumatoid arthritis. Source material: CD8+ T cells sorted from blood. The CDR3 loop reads CASSVEGQGSNEQFF. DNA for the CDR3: TGTGCCAGCAGCGTAGAGGGACAGGGTAGCAATGAGCAGTTCTTC. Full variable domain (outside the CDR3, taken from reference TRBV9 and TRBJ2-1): DSGVTQTPKHLITATGQRVTLRCSPRSGDLSVYWYQQSLDQGLQFLIQYYNGEERAKGNILERFSAQQFPDLHSELNLSSLELGDSALYFCASSVEGQGSNEQFFGPGTRLTVL.